These T cell receptor beta chains were read from a single sample in a study of regulatory T cells in long-lasting Graves disease. One entry per CDR3 protein results from TCRdb running MiXCR on the multiplex PCR reads. The repertoire holds around 460,000 distinct CDR3 sequences, around 15% seen once, with approximately 15% in the top ten. This same sample was also part of a study on T cells in Graves' hyperthyroidism and ophthalmopathy.

This specimen consisted of peripheral blood mononuclear cells (PBMCs), obtained at new diagnosis, from a patient treated with antithyroid drugs. Source of these receptors: a woman between 50 and 59 years old with Graves disease. The CDR3 runs from the conserved cysteine through the conserved F or W. D genes are given only for firm matches. Only some rows state a clone size, as once, few, many or a class for expanded clones.

CDR3 length | J gene | clone size | V gene | D gene | CDR3 DNA | CDR3 protein
20 | TRBJ2-3 | many | TRBV5-5 | TRBD2 | TGTGCCAGCAGCTCCCCGGGACTAGCGGGAGGCACGACTAGCACAGATACGCAGTATTTT | CASSSPGLAGGTTSTDTQYF
14 | TRBJ2-2 | many | TRBV11-2 | - | TGTGCCAGCAGCCCAAGGGTAAAGACCGGGGAGCTGTTTTTT | CASSPRVKTGELFF
17 | TRBJ2-1 | few | TRBV3-1 | TRBD2 | TGTGCCAGCAGCCAAGGGATCAAGCGGGAGACCTACAATGAGCAGTTCTTC | CASSQGIKRETYNEQFF
15 | TRBJ1-2 | many | TRBV6-1 | - | TGTGCCAGCAGCCTAAGGGAAACACCTAACTATGGCTACACCTTC | CASSLRETPNYGYTF
15 | TRBJ2-5 | many | TRBV3-1 | - | TGTGCCAGCAGCCAAGACACGGGCGGTGTAGAGACCCAGTACTTC | CASSQDTGGVETQYF
13 | TRBJ2-7 | - | TRBV3-1 | - | TGTGCCAGCAGCCAAGATGTCTTCTACGAGCAGTACTTC | CASSQDVFYEQYF
10 | TRBJ2-2 | few | TRBV12-3/TRBV12-4 | - | TGTGCCAGCAGTTTAGAGGAGCTGTTTTTT | CASSLEELFF
15 | TRBJ1-2 | many | TRBV14 | - | TGTGCCAGCAGCCAAGAAACCAGACGTAACTATGGCTACACCTTC | CASSQETRRNYGYTF
16 | TRBJ2-1 | - | TRBV28 | - | TGTGCCAGCAGTTCCTACGGCATCTCATCCTACAATGAGCAGTTCTTC | CASSSYGISSYNEQFF
15 | TRBJ2-7 | many | TRBV2 | TRBD1 | TGTGCCAGCAGGGTAGGACAGGGAATGGCGTACGAGCAGTACTTC | CASRVGQGMAYEQYF
14 | TRBJ1-1 | - | TRBV6-1 | TRBD1 | TGTGCCAGCAGTGTACAGGGGGCGGGCGGTGAAGCTTTCTTT | CASSVQGAGGEAFF
15 | TRBJ1-1 | many | TRBV7-9 | - | TGTGCCAGCAGCTTAGCTCTTGACAGGAACACTGAAGCTTTCTTT | CASSLALDRNTEAFF
16 | TRBJ1-3 | few | TRBV19 | - | TGTGCCAGTAGCCGGGACGGAAAGAGACTCGGAAACACCATATATTTT | CASSRDGKRLGNTIYF
14 | TRBJ1-3 | many | TRBV3-1 | - | TGTGCCAGCAGCCCCGTGTTCGGTGGAAACACCATATATTTT | CASSPVFGGNTIYF
16 | TRBJ2-7 | many | TRBV6-1 | - | TGTGCCAGCAGTGAATTTCTAGGAAGTACGGGAGACGAGCAGTACTTC | CASSEFLGSTGDEQYF
11 | TRBJ2-7 | many | TRBV30 | - | TGTGCCTGGAGTGTTAACTACGAGCAGTACTTC | CAWSVNYEQYF
16 | TRBJ1-1 | many | TRBV27 | - | TGTGCCAGCAGTTCCCACGTGGGGCGAGGTAGCACTGAAGCTTTCTTT | CASSSHVGRGSTEAFF
14 | TRBJ2-1 | many | TRBV30 | TRBD2 | TGTGCCGGAGCGGGGGAGGGCCGGTACAATGAGCAGTTCTTC | CAGAGEGRYNEQFF
13 | TRBJ2-7 | many | TRBV10-2 | - | TGCGCCAGCAGTGAGTCGGGTCTTAACGAGCAGTACTTC | CASSESGLNEQYF
11 | TRBJ1-1 | - | TRBV20-1 | TRBD1 | TGCGGTGCGGGCAGGGGGCACCTGCCTTTCTTT | CGAGRGHLPFF
15 | TRBJ2-5 | many | TRBV20-1 | TRBD2 | TGCAGTGCTAGCGGTACTAGCGGCTTCCAAGAGACCCAGTACTTC | CSASGTSGFQETQYF
13 | TRBJ2-7 | many | TRBV2 | - | TGTGCCAGCAAAACCGCCGGGGTGAGCGAGCAGTACTTC | CASKTAGVSEQYF
17 | TRBJ1-4 | few | TRBV5-1 | - | TGCGCCAGCAGCTTGGGGATTACAGGGTTGACTAATGAAAAACTGTTTTTT | CASSLGITGLTNEKLFF
15 | TRBJ1-2 | many | TRBV12-3/TRBV12-4 | TRBD1 | TGTGCCAGCAGCCGTCCCGGGACAGCTAACTATGGCTACACCTTC | CASSRPGTANYGYTF
16 | TRBJ2-3 | - | TRBV11-2 | TRBD1 | TGTGCCAGCAGACCGCGTCGGACAGGGAAAACAGATACGCAGTATTTT | CASRPRRTGKTDTQYF
14 | TRBJ2-2 | - | TRBV6-1 | TRBD2 | TGTGCCAGCAGACGGCCCCGGGGGGCCGGGGAGCTGTTTTTT | CASRRPRGAGELFF
15 | TRBJ1-1 | many | TRBV27 | - | TGTGCCAGCAGTCCCCAGGGTAGGGGAAACACTGAAGCTTTCTTT | CASSPQGRGNTEAFF
14 | TRBJ2-7 | few | TRBV4-1 | TRBD2 | TGCGCCAGCAGCCCTAGCGGGATACTGTCCGAGCAGTACTTC | CASSPSGILSEQYF
13 | TRBJ2-1 | - | TRBV5-1 | - | TGCGCCAGCAGCTTGGGTTCAGCCGGTGAGCAGTTCTTC | CASSLGSAGEQFF
15 | TRBJ2-1 | many | TRBV28 | - | TGTGCCAGCAGTTTAACGGGGGAGCAGCACAATGAGCAGTTCTTC | CASSLTGEQHNEQFF
15 | TRBJ2-1 | many | TRBV5-1 | - | TGCGCCAGCAGCTCCGGAGTGGGCTACCACAATGAGCAGTTCTTC | CASSSGVGYHNEQFF
15 | TRBJ2-2 | - | TRBV7-2 | TRBD1 | TGTGCCAGCAGTTCCCGGGACAGGGGGGCCGGGGAGCTGTTTTTT | CASSSRDRGAGELFF
12 | TRBJ2-1 | many | TRBV7-9 | - | TGTGCCAGCAGCACCCACTACAATGAGCAGTTCTTC | CASSTHYNEQFF
16 | TRBJ1-2 | few | TRBV18 | TRBD1 | TGTGCCAGCTCACCACAAAAGGGGACAGCTTATACCGGCTACACCTTC | CASSPQKGTAYTGYTF
16 | TRBJ1-2 | many | TRBV11-2 | - | TGTGCCAGCAGCTTAGATCGGCAGACAGTTAACTATGGCTACACCTTC | CASSLDRQTVNYGYTF
14 | TRBJ1-6 | - | TRBV5-1 | - | TGCGCCAGCAGCTTAATTTCCTATAATTCACCCCTCCACTTT | CASSLISYNSPLHF
16 | TRBJ2-1 | many | TRBV30 | TRBD2 | TGTGCCTGGAGTGTACGTTGGACTAGCGGGAGAAATGAGCAGTTCTTC | CAWSVRWTSGRNEQFF
16 | TRBJ2-3 | many | TRBV11-2 | TRBD2 | TGTGCCAGCAGCTTCGGGACTAGTGATGGCTCAGATACGCAGTATTTT | CASSFGTSDGSDTQYF
16 | TRBJ2-3 | many | TRBV9 | TRBD2 | TGTGCCAGCAGCGCCCGGGGTAGCGGGACCCCAGATACGCAGTATTTT | CASSARGSGTPDTQYF
15 | TRBJ1-3 | - | TRBV6-5 | - | TGTGCCAGCAGTTACTCGGGGCTTCTCGGAAACACCATATATTTT | CASSYSGLLGNTIYF
15 | TRBJ1-4 | few | TRBV28 | TRBD1 | TGTGCCAGCAAAACCTTACAGGGGAATGGGGAAAAACTGTTTTTT | CASKTLQGNGEKLFF
16 | TRBJ2-5 | few | TRBV18 | - | TGTGCCAGCTCACAGTCGCGGGGCGACTGGCGAGAGACCCAGTACTTC | CASSQSRGDWRETQYF
12 | TRBJ2-2 | few | TRBV10-2 | - | TGCGCCAGCAGGGACGGCACCGGGGAGCTGTTTTTT | CASRDGTGELFF
16 | TRBJ2-1 | - | TRBV5-5 | TRBD1 | TGTGCCAACAGCCGGGCGGACAGGGGGGGTTTAGATGAGCAGTTCTTC | CANSRADRGGLDEQFF
14 | TRBJ2-1 | - | TRBV3-1 | - | TGTGCCAGCAGCCCAGGCCCCTCGGGCAATGAGCAGTTCTTC | CASSPGPSGNEQFF
13 | TRBJ2-1 | many | TRBV6-1 | - | TGTGCCAGCAATGTCCGGGTCCCCAATGAGCAGTTCTTC | CASNVRVPNEQFF
15 | TRBJ2-1 | - | TRBV10-1 | TRBD2 | TGCGCCAGCAGTGAGATAGCGGGAGAGAACAATGAGCAGTTCTTC | CASSEIAGENNEQFF
17 | TRBJ2-1 | few | TRBV3-1 | TRBD2 | TGTGCCAGCAGTTCACTAGCGGGGACCTCCTATTACAATGAGCAGTTCTTC | CASSSLAGTSYYNEQFF
14 | TRBJ2-7 | many | TRBV7-2 | - | TGTGCCAGCAGCTTAGTTACGGGAAGCTACGAGCAGTACTTC | CASSLVTGSYEQYF
16 | TRBJ2-2 | - | TRBV29-1 | TRBD1 | TGCAGCGTAGGTACAGGGGGCCTCGCGAACACCGGGGAGCTGTTTTTT | CSVGTGGLANTGELFF
14 | TRBJ1-4 | few | TRBV5-1 | - | TGCGCCAGCAGCTCCGGGTCGGGAGGTGAAAAACTGTTTTTT | CASSSGSGGEKLFF
13 | TRBJ2-3 | - | TRBV6-4 | - | TGTGCCAGCGCGGGTTCGAGCACAGATACGCAGTATTTT | CASAGSSTDTQYF
18 | TRBJ2-1 | - | TRBV9 | - | TGTGCCAGCAGCACAGGGGGGGTAGCGGGGGACTTTTACAATGAGCAGTTCTTC | CASSTGGVAGDFYNEQFF
15 | TRBJ1-6 | many | TRBV10-3 | - | TGTGCCATCAGTGAGGAGGCTGGGGGTAATTCACCCCTCCACTTT | CAISEEAGGNSPLHF
15 | TRBJ2-7 | many | TRBV5-4 | TRBD2 | TGTGCCAGCAGCTTGGAATGGCGGGAGATCGGCGAGCAGTACTTC | CASSLEWREIGEQYF